This entry describes one T cell receptor beta chain. This clone has a handful of counts. Its antigen remains unidentified. Base qualities are not provided; no much larger clone lies one nucleotide away. These data come from a study of shared clonotypes between healthy human individuals (dated by TCRdb to 2018 to 2020). Study-wide context: Three men and a couple of women, aged 18 to 49 years, made up the cohort. For each donor, CD4 naive and CD4 memory were each run on three plates, CD8 naive on two plates, and CD8 memory on one plate. Leukapheresis yielded between about 0.85 and 9.5 billion PBMCs per donor. The study deeply sequenced blood TCR repertoires of roughly five healthy adults to estimate repertoire size and the extent of clonotype sharing between individuals. To increase sequencing depth and limit assay-specific biases, different laboratories used diverse techniques to prepare libraries and sequence TCR repertoires.

V loses 4 bases, J loses 5 bases, and the germline ends lie 9 bases apart. The CDR1 and CDR2 encoded by the germline V gene are SGHDN and FVKESK. The CDR3, cysteine through phenylalanine, is 12 amino acids long. The DNA shown is the 36-base CDR3, in frame from base 1. Using the deep immunoSEQ assay, TCR CDR3 regions were amplified from genomic DNA by multiplex PCR. Genomic DNA extracted from each cell subset was distributed evenly over all wells of several immunoSEQ 96-well plates, and each plate served as one replicate. For sorted subsets, roughly 190 ng of genomic DNA, equivalent to around 30,000 T cell genomes, went into each replicate PCR. Purified libraries were quantified with a Qubit 3.0 fluorometer, sized on a Bioanalyzer 2100, and re-quantified with the KAPA Library Quantification kit. Every immunoSEQ 96-well plate was sequenced on a dedicated single-read 150-cycle Illumina NextSeq 550 flow cell. Per the authors' processing: Because only junctional sequences without quality scores were contained in the immunoSEQ output, filtering matching that applied to full-length reads could not be performed. To assign V/J genes and CDR3, sequences were annotated against IMGT germline references using PyIR, a Python wrapper for IgBLAST v1.9. Reads with weak V/J assignments (E-value above 1e-6), missing CDR3, stop codons, out-of-frame junctions, or ambiguous translated residues were removed. V3J clonotypes were defined as sequences sharing the same inferred V gene, J gene, and CDR3 amino acid sequence. The percentage overlap between two repertoires was calculated by dividing the number of shared unique clonotypes by the size of the smaller repertoire. Three approaches were used to assess repertoire richness: RTK rarefaction, the Chao1 estimator, and Recon v2.1 estimates of unobserved clonotypes. For all TCRbeta clonotypes obtained by the gDNA method from four donors, generation probabilities were computed with OLGA. Here the immuneACCESS table is served through TCRdb, limited to in-frame sequences with V and J called. Missing clones are a known gap in these copies; in checked studies unresolved V genes cover under half, and the rest lacks a known reason. V and J calls and clone size are those listed in that table; D and trimming were worked out from the DNA. For this sample the table gives 2 million to 2.5 million clones, of which 90% to 95% were detected only once. The ten largest make up about 1.8% of the sample.

CD8 naive samples were CD45RO-negative cells positively selected for CCR7, giving a CD45RA+CCR7+ population that excluded TemRA cells. Donors were healthy HIV-negative adults with no recently reported acute infections or vaccinations. Every donor was a Caucasian adult residing in Nashville, Tennessee, USA. Blood was collected by leukapheresis, and PBMCs were isolated by Ficoll-Histopaque density gradient centrifugation and then cryopreserved in liquid nitrogen vapor phase. Analytical flow cytometry was used to check the purity and quantity of every magnetically sorted T cell population. Genomic DNA was isolated from each sorted fraction and quantified by UV absorbance on a Nanodrop 2000c. Beyond this particular receptor, the publication reports: Because the study included only a small number of donors, the genetic and exposure-history diversity represented was limited. Pairwise subsampling indicated that sequencing depth was expected to affect the degree of clonotype sharing among donors. Clonotypes shared by all four sorted-subset donors showed higher generation probabilities than non-shared clonotypes. Sampling was restricted to blood, and TCR repertoires in tissues likely differ from the TCR repertoires found in blood. Sharing across several donors was observed for around 4.8% of naive CD4, over 3% of naive CD8, over 2% of memory CD4, and roughly 0.4% of memory CD8 clonotypes. Naive subsets generally had larger estimated clonotype richness than memory subsets did. Rarefaction of sorted-subset datasets indicated incomplete sequencing despite the large sequencing depth.

This clonotype was obtained from a man younger than 35 in good health. Some clones in this sample may be carry-over from other donors' samples. This sequence uses TRBV14 and TRBJ2-7; a weak D assignment points to TRBD2 (5 bases agree). The material sequenced was naive CD8+ T cells from PBMCs. What the cell subset or site label conveys for this sample: CD45RA+CCR7+. The DNA sequence is TGTGCCAGCAGCCGCCAAGCGGACGAGCAGTACTTC. It translates as CASSRQADEQYF.